Listed here is a single T cell receptor beta chain. Its antigen target is currently unknown. No clone much larger than this one lies a single base away; base qualities are absent. Library generation was performed with 5' RACE. These reads were obtained on an Illumina HiSeq 2500. A second PCR of roughly 7 to 12 cycles was run with a J-beta primer mix and a sample-barcoded 5' primer. Each TCR beta cDNA molecule received a unique molecular identifier from a template-switch 5' adaptor carrying 12 random nucleotides. Each sample yielded at least 3 million CDR3-containing paired-end reads. First-strand cDNA was synthesized from all RNA with the Mint cDNA synthesis kit, primed by a TRBC-specific oligonucleotide. Following uracil-DNA glycosylase treatment, a first 18-cycle PCR with universal primers M1SS and BC2_uni_R was performed on all cDNA. For the original study's pipeline: Each sample was normalized by randomly selecting 1 million high-quality reads, each carrying a distinct molecular identifier. Instead of being binned into consensus sequences, reads with shared molecular identifiers were discarded. MiTCR, set to a Q25 quality threshold and the strictest error-elimination algorithm, was used for CDR3 identification, clonotype clustering and error correction. A nonparametric unseen species model using Euler transformation provided a lower-bound estimate of total TCR beta diversity. TCRdb handled the public reads itself, with Q25 trimming in fastp and clone calling in MiXCR, and kept productive beta chains. One record per CDR3 amino acid sequence lists the most common genes and DNA. Clone size and V and J calls follow TCRdb, not the original study. Counted in this sample were 700,000 to 850,000 distinct CDR3 sequences; 53% of them appeared once. Approximately 40% of the sample is held by the ten biggest clonotypes.

From V the trimming removes 3 bases and from J it removes 1 base, while the gene matches leave 9 bases of the junction unaccounted for. Counted from cysteine to phenylalanine, this CDR3 has 18 amino acids. The kept DNA is CDR3 alone, 54 bases in frame from the first base. The germline V gene gives CDR1 as KGHDR and CDR2 as SFDVKD. This specimen belongs to a study of blood T cells in healthy people across ages (dated by TCRdb to the mid-2010s). With respect to the entire study: In model experiments, template switching captured roughly one uniquely barcoded TCR beta cDNA molecule for every two T cells. Using deep sequencing normalized with unique cDNA molecular identifiers, the study measured how TCR beta repertoire diversity changes with age. To avoid experimental bias, donors of different ages were randomly spread across the sequencing lanes. Using the same blood draw, the study looked at two additional independent replicas of 1 million unique cDNA reads for two donors, one aged 18 to 30 and the other aged 80 or older. The donors were split into four age groups: young (average about 16 years), middle-aged (about 40), aged (approximately 60) and long-lived (82). Study-level results and caveats: Because profiling used bulk unsorted PBMCs, naive and antigen-experienced compartments could not be compared conclusively. Because the CMV infection status of the donors was unknown, age-related changes in expanded clonotypes may potentially have been confounded. Compared with the aged group, the long-lived group had more naive CD4+ T cells, fewer expanded clones and increased TCR diversity, suggesting age selection. Observed TCR beta diversity per million T cells fell roughly linearly with age, and a significant reduction was already apparent by age roughly 41. Estimates of total diversity from one million sequenced T cells were regarded as lower bounds and underestimates. The percentage of naive T cells measured by flow cytometry correlated strongly with observed TCR beta diversity.

Donors were 40 or so systemically healthy Caucasian individuals from Russia aged about 6 to 100 years. Each donor gave ten milliliters of peripheral blood, collected into EDTA-treated Vacutainer tubes. Ficoll-Paque density-gradient centrifugation was used to isolate PBMCs, with at least 7 million obtained per sample. Trizol reagent was used to extract total RNA from the PBMCs, yielding at least 6 micrograms per sample. For every donor, an aliquot of PBMCs went through flow cytometry to measure the percentages of naive CD45RAhigh/CD27high T cells. Source material: blood. The chain links TRBV24-1 with TRBJ2-1; 9 middle bases align to TRBD2. This clonotype was sampled from a man older than 75 in good health. The CDR3 protein is CATSDRPAGGLSYNEQFF. The sequenced DNA is TGTGCCACCAGTGATCGGCCGGCGGGAGGGCTGTCCTACAATGAGCAGTTCTTC.